This TCR beta chain was sequenced for a study of blood T cell repertoires in COVID-19. Study in general: Material from acute and convalescent COVID-19 was sourced from the United States, Italy and Spain. T cells, B-cell-depleted T cells, or PBMCs supplied cDNA or gDNA.

Authors' methods: Reference gene primer amplification in the assay estimated nucleated cell counts. Produced via immunoSEQ multiplex PCR; TCRdb's table is partial and in-frame only. Clone size and V and J calls were adopted from that table, with D and trimming inferred from the DNA. The sample shows tens of thousands of clones, around 80% of them seen only once. This CDR3 is 13 amino acids long. The V end was cut by 0 bases, the J end by 12 bases, with 14 bases between. Germline V gene data show CDR1 as MGHRA and CDR2 as YSYEKL. The sequence was collected from a man in his 70s with acute or convalescent COVID-19. The J gene is TRBJ1-1, the V gene TRBV4-1, with a tentative D call TRBD1 (6 bases). Material: peripheral blood. CDR3 in DNA: TGCGCCAGCAGCCAAGAAACAGGGTACGTGACTTTCTTT. Residues: CASSQETGYVTFF.